Listed below are T cell receptor beta chains from one sample, sequenced in a study of regulatory T cells in long-lasting Graves disease. TCRdb called the multiplex PCR reads again in MiXCR, with one record for every CDR3 protein. The data hold around 450,000 distinct CDR3 sequences, with 20% to 25% observed a single time. The sequencing used peripheral blood mononuclear cells (PBMCs), collected when the disease was refractory, from a patient treated with antithyroid drugs. The receptors come from a female donor with Graves disease. Each CDR3 is given with its conserved first and last residue. Fields, in order: clone size, D gene, V gene, CDR3 length, J gene, CDR3 protein, CDR3 DNA. The D gene is left open where the match is weak. Size is stated for part of the rows, as once, few or many counts, or as a class when the clone is expanded.

clone size: NA; D gene: NA; V gene: TRBV4-1; CDR3 length: 16; J gene: TRBJ2-7; CDR3 protein: CASSQDKGNRGYEQYF; CDR3 DNA: TGCGCCAGCAGCCAAGATAAAGGGAATAGGGGATACGAGCAGTACTTC
clone size: many; D gene: NA; V gene: TRBV28; CDR3 length: 16; J gene: TRBJ2-5; CDR3 protein: CASSLSGTGGQETQYF; CDR3 DNA: TGTGCCAGCAGTTTATCTGGGACTGGAGGCCAAGAGACCCAGTACTTC
clone size: NA; D gene: TRBD1; V gene: TRBV6-4; CDR3 length: 16; J gene: TRBJ2-2; CDR3 protein: CASSDTGQGNTGELFF; CDR3 DNA: TGTGCCAGCAGTGACACGGGACAGGGGAACACCGGGGAGCTGTTTTTT
clone size: NA; D gene: TRBD1; V gene: TRBV30; CDR3 length: 15; J gene: TRBJ1-4; CDR3 protein: CAWSLSGQGSEKLFF; CDR3 DNA: TGTGCCTGGAGTCTATCGGGACAGGGGAGTGAAAAACTGTTTTTT
clone size: many; D gene: TRBD1; V gene: TRBV3-1; CDR3 length: 17; J gene: TRBJ2-5; CDR3 protein: CASSRPRTGVLQETQYF; CDR3 DNA: TGTGCCAGCAGCCGTCCAAGGACAGGGGTTCTTCAAGAGACCCAGTACTTC
clone size: many; D gene: NA; V gene: TRBV2; CDR3 length: 16; J gene: TRBJ2-7; CDR3 protein: CASSEALRGLSYEQYF; CDR3 DNA: TGTGCCAGCAGTGAAGCGTTACGGGGCCTCTCCTACGAGCAGTACTTC
clone size: few; D gene: NA; V gene: TRBV4-1; CDR3 length: 13; J gene: TRBJ2-5; CDR3 protein: CASSKDSRETQYF; CDR3 DNA: TGCGCCAGCAGCAAGGACTCTAGGGAGACCCAGTACTTC
clone size: few; D gene: NA; V gene: TRBV6-2/TRBV6-3; CDR3 length: 16; J gene: TRBJ2-5; CDR3 protein: CASSYDPPRRAETQYF; CDR3 DNA: TGTGCCAGCAGTTATGACCCGCCTAGGAGGGCGGAGACCCAGTACTTC
clone size: few; D gene: TRBD1; V gene: TRBV5-8; CDR3 length: 19; J gene: TRBJ1-2; CDR3 protein: CASSLVTGDRAITIYGYTF; CDR3 DNA: TGTGCCAGCAGCTTGGTGACGGGGGACAGGGCAATTACGATTTATGGCTACACCTTC
clone size: few; D gene: TRBD2; V gene: TRBV29-1; CDR3 length: 13; J gene: TRBJ2-5; CDR3 protein: CSVGGRARETQYF; CDR3 DNA: TGCAGCGTTGGCGGGAGGGCCCGGGAGACCCAGTACTTC
clone size: many; D gene: NA; V gene: TRBV28; CDR3 length: 18; J gene: TRBJ2-2; CDR3 protein: CASTLFPRGTRLTGELFF; CDR3 DNA: TGTGCCAGCACCCTCTTCCCGCGGGGAACACGTTTAACCGGGGAGCTGTTTTTT
clone size: many; D gene: NA; V gene: TRBV5-1; CDR3 length: 14; J gene: TRBJ1-1; CDR3 protein: CASKRGNSNTEAFF; CDR3 DNA: TGCGCCAGCAAGAGAGGTAACAGCAACACTGAAGCTTTCTTT
clone size: NA; D gene: NA; V gene: TRBV5-4; CDR3 length: 15; J gene: TRBJ2-1; CDR3 protein: CASSLGQGIYNEQFF; CDR3 DNA: TGTGCCAGCAGCTTGGGGCAGGGTATCTACAATGAGCAGTTCTTC
clone size: few; D gene: TRBD1; V gene: TRBV4-1; CDR3 length: 15; J gene: TRBJ1-2; CDR3 protein: CASSQVGTGGNLYTF; CDR3 DNA: TGCGCCAGCAGCCAAGTAGGGACAGGGGGAAATCTCTACACCTTC